These 10 T cell receptor beta chains share one sample of origin, sequenced in a study of a mutant IDH1 vaccine in newly diagnosed glioma. Sequencing used immunoSEQ multiplex PCR; TCRdb keeps in-frame clones, though not all of them. Among about 38,000 clones listed, roughly 92% were seen once. As to time point: baseline, week 1 (first vaccination visit). The treatment is: pre-vaccination baseline after standard-of-care therapy. The material was PBMCs, obtained from a glioma patient treated with radiotherapy, temozolomide or both. These receptors were taken from a man in his late teens or twenties with glioma.

Here the CDR3 reads CASSSGTGKNTQYF. Here the CDR3 DNA reads TGTGCCAGCTCATCCGGGACAGGGAAGAATACGCAGTATTTT. The chain is built from TRBV18 and TRBJ2-3; 9 bases are a match to TRBD1. V trimming: 5 bases; J trimming: 7 bases; junction bases outside the gene matches: 7. CDR3 size: 14 residues. The germline V gene has CDR1 KGHSH and CDR2 LQKENI.

This clone was observed a single time. V and J are TRBV6-5 and TRBJ2-6, with D maybe TRBD1 (6 bases). CDR3 length: 14 residues. Between the trimmed V and J ends, which lost 8 bases and 0 bases, there was a span of 8 bases. Germline V gives CDR1 MNHEY, CDR2 SVGAGI. The CDR3 DNA is TGTGCCAGCTCGACAGGCTCTGGGGCCAACGTCCTGACTTTC. It translates to CASSTGSGANVLTF.

V gene TRBV19 combines with J gene TRBJ2-7; D possibly corresponds to TRBD2 (5 bases). The CDR3 length is 15 residues. Per the germline V gene, CDR1 is LNHDA and CDR2 is SQIVND (reference sequence). V lost 6 bases, J lost 3 bases, and 18 bases lay in between. This CDR3 reads CASSNFQDWHYEQYF. CDR3 in DNA: TGTGCCAGTAGCAACTTCCAGGACTGGCACTACGAGCAGTACTTC.

This clone was counted a few times. The V call is TRBV7-2, the J call TRBJ2-3, with a tentative D call TRBD2 (6 bases). CDR1 is SGHTA, CDR2 FQGNSA, per germline. V lost 4 bases and J 1 base, leaving 12 bases between the germline ends. This CDR3 spans 15 amino acids. The CDR3 protein is CASSSDYLRTDTQYF. CDR3 coding DNA: TGTGCCAGCAGCTCGGACTACCTCCGCACAGATACGCAGTATTTT.

The gene calls are TRBV27 and TRBJ2-7; weak D call: TRBD1 (6 bases). Germline V gives CDR1 MNHEY, CDR2 SMNVEV (reference sequence). There are 18 residues in the CDR3. Trimming left V 8 bases short and J 2 bases short, with 28 bases between. CDR3 sequence reads: CASGYLQGWLPDTYEQYF. CDR3 nucleotide sequence: TGTGCCAGCGGCTATCTACAGGGATGGCTACCTGATACCTACGAGCAGTACTTC.

This chain links TRBV4-3 with TRBJ1-2; 8 bases align to TRBD1. Germline V gene sequence: CDR1 LGHNA, CDR2 YSLEER. The ends lost 1 base at V and 5 bases at J; junction bases unmatched: 9. There are 16 residues in the CDR3. CDR3 nucleotides: TGCGCCAGCAGCCAAGGGGTGGACAGGGAAGGGTATGGCTACACCTTC. This gives the protein CASSQGVDREGYGYTF.

This sequence joins TRBV4-3 and TRBJ1-5; D is perhaps TRBD1 (5 bases). The CDR3 consists of 13 residues. Trimming pared 3 bases from V and 8 bases from J, leaving 11 bases between. Germline values: CDR1 LGHNA, CDR2 YSLEER. CDR3 protein: CASSQDLGEPQHF. Here the CDR3 DNA reads TGCGCCAGCAGCCAGGATTTAGGGGAGCCCCAGCATTTT.

Only a few counts were recorded for this clone. The rearrangement joins TRBV6-5 to TRBJ1-5; 9 nucleotides line up with TRBD1. The germline V gene has CDR1 MNHEY and CDR2 SVGAGI. This CDR3 spans 15 amino acids. Unmatched junction bases numbered 3, after V lost 2 bases and J lost 4 bases. Here the CDR3 DNA reads TGTGCCAGCAGTTACGGGACAGGGAGAAATCAGCCCCAGCATTTT. Translating gives CASSYGTGRNQPQHF.

The rearrangement uses TRBV27 and TRBJ1-3; 7 bases line up with TRBD1. CDR1 MNHEY and CDR2 SMNVEV come from the germline V gene (reference sequence). The CDR3 totals 13 residues. V shed 6 bases, J shed 7 bases, and the junction held 6 bases outside the gene matches. CDR3 sequence: CASSSGRGNTIYF. CDR3 DNA: TGTGCCAGCAGCTCCGGCAGGGGGAACACCATATATTTT.

The V gene is TRBV4-1, the J gene TRBJ2-2; D perhaps matches TRBD1 (6 bases). CDR1 is MGHRA and CDR2 is YSYEKL in the germline V gene. CDR3 size: 16 residues. V shed 4 bases and J shed 1 base, with 13 bases lying between them. CDR3 DNA sequence: TGCGCCAGCAGCCCAGCAGGGGATAGGAACACCGGGGAGCTGTTTTTT. It encodes CASSPAGDRNTGELFF.